Sequencing of this T cell receptor beta chain was carried out in a study of blood T cell repertoires in COVID-19. Across the study: The United States, Italy and Spain were the sources of the acute and convalescent COVID-19 samples. Sources were T cells, B-cell-depleted T cells, or PBMCs; the material itself was cDNA or gDNA.

Per the original data handling: The authors estimated nucleated cell counts from reference gene primer amplification. Repertoires were generated with immunoSEQ multiplex PCR, while TCRdb's copy carries only in-frame clones and drops some. The V and J calls and clone size were taken over from that table, and D and trimming were inferred from the DNA. The sample has over 50,000 clones, roughly 85% seen once. V lost 1 base and J 7 bases, leaving 10 bases between the germline ends. Germline V gene lookup returns CDR1 SEHNR and CDR2 FQNEAQ (reference sequence). The CDR3 contains 13 residues. This chain joins TRBV7-9 and TRBJ1-2; weak D call: TRBD1 (6 bases). This TCR was sampled from a human donor in a cohort sampled during active COVID-19. Source material: peripheral blood. CDR3 protein: CASSLEAGAGYTF. In DNA, the CDR3 is TGTGCCAGCAGCTTAGAGGCAGGGGCTGGCTACACCTTC.